These 4 T cell receptor beta chains came from one sample sequenced in a study of T cells in Graves' hyperthyroidism and ophthalmopathy. TCR beta CDR3 region amplification was performed from RNA transcripts. The HTBI set primed first-round TCR CDR3 RT-PCR. TCRdb fed the multiplex PCR reads into MiXCR, producing one record per CDR3 protein. The table includes under 350,000 distinct CDR3 sequences, 10% to 15% detected once. Material: blood. The receptor source for this set is a young woman with Graves' hyperthyroidism that later progressed to Graves' ophthalmopathy.

The gene calls are TRBV18 and TRBJ2-4; 10 nucleotides align to TRBD1. CDR1 is KGHSH, CDR2 LQKENI, per germline. CDR3 length: 17 residues. V shed 3 bases and J 1 base; nucleotides not matched to a gene: 6. This CDR3 reads CASSPFPGQGAKNIQYF. The CDR3, as DNA: TGTGCCAGCTCACCTTTTCCGGGACAGGGGGCCAAAAACATTCAGTACTTC.

The chain has TRBV12-3 or TRBV12-4 and TRBJ1-2; no firm D call. The length of the CDR3 is 13 residues. Trimming removed 2 bases from V and 2 bases from J, with 6 bases in between. The CDR3 coding sequence is TGTGCCAGCAGTTTAAACCGGAACTATGGCTACACCTTC. Translated: CASSLNRNYGYTF.

This clonotype was observed a handful of times. The chain is built from TRBV5-6 and TRBJ2-5; D perhaps matches TRBD2 (5 bases). Germline V CDR1 and CDR2: SGHDT, YYEEEE. The CDR3 loop spans 15 amino acids. The V end was cut by 1 base, the J end by 5 bases, with 15 bases between. CDR3 bases: TGTGCCAGCAGCTTGATATCCGGGTCGGGGGAGACCCAGTACTTC. Its translation is CASSLISGSGETQYF.

Regarding this clonotype: One base away lies a much larger clone, so this may be a sequencing read error. The rearrangement joins TRBV4-2 to TRBJ2-7; TRBD2 aligns across 11 bases. The CDR3 is 15 amino acids. Per the germline V gene, CDR1 is LGHNA and CDR2 is YNFKEQ. The CDR3 is CASSQGLAGSYEQHF. The DNA of the CDR3 is TGTGCCAGCAGCCAAGGACTAGCGGGATCCTACGAGCAGCACTTC.